This T cell receptor beta chain originates from a study of blood T cell repertoires in COVID-19. Background on the study: COVID-19 samples from acute and convalescent phases originated in the United States, Italy and Spain. T cells, B-cell-depleted T cells, or PBMCs provided the cDNA or gDNA that served as material.

Per the original data handling: Cell counts per sample came from amplifying reference gene primers. Method: immunoSEQ multiplex PCR; TCRdb's copy keeps in-frame clones and lacks some. D and trimming were read from the DNA, whereas the V and J calls and clone size are those reported in that table. This table has around 160,000 clones, roughly 80% appearing once. V was clipped by 6 bases and J by 3 bases; unmatched bases: 5. The CDR3 has 14 amino acids. Looked up from germline, CDR1 is SGHTA and CDR2 is FQGNSA. What was sequenced was peripheral blood. The TCR was taken from a woman between 35 and 50 years old with active or convalescent COVID-19. The gene calls are TRBV7-2 and TRBJ2-7; 10 bases map to TRBD2. For the CDR3, the DNA is TGTGCCAGCAGTCGAACTAGCGGGAACTACGAGCAGTACTTC. Protein sequence: CASSRTSGNYEQYF. Drawing the rest from reference TRBV7-2 and TRBJ2-7, the complete variable domain is GAGVSQSPSNKVTEKGKDVELRCDPISGHTALYWYRQSLGQGLEFLIYFQGNSAPDKSGLPSDRFSAERTGGSVSTLTIQRTQQEDSAVYLCASSRTSGNYEQYFGPGTRLTVT.